The entry that follows covers one T cell receptor beta chain sequence. What it binds is unknown. This record comes from a study of glioma-infiltrating T cells after dendritic cell vaccination. As for the study in general: Autologous tumor lysate-pulsed dendritic cell vaccination was given between the early 2000s and the early 2010s. Study findings and constraints: No direct clonality-survival link was found; a diverse polyclonal response may matter.

Stated time point: after dendritic cell vaccination, including at tumor progression/relapse. After removal of 4 bases from V and 2 bases from J, the junction contained 5 bases not matched to a gene. Germline CDR1 reads SGHNT; CDR2 reads YYREEE (reference sequence). The CDR3 loop spans 14 amino acids. Input was around 1.9 ug genomic DNA, or all available if less. Amplification used 60 V beta primers and 13 J beta primers. Method: immunoSEQ multiplex PCR; TCRdb's copy keeps in-frame clones and lacks some. In the table there are more than 95,000 clones, around 89% of which are singletons. This chain connects TRBV5-4 to TRBJ1-2, with 7 positions matching TRBD1. This sample comprised blood, obtained after dendritic cell vaccination. The clonotype originates from a human donor with glioblastoma. CDR3 in DNA: TGTGCCAGCAGCGGAAAACAGGGGAACTATGGCTACACCTTC. This gives the protein CASSGKQGNYGYTF.